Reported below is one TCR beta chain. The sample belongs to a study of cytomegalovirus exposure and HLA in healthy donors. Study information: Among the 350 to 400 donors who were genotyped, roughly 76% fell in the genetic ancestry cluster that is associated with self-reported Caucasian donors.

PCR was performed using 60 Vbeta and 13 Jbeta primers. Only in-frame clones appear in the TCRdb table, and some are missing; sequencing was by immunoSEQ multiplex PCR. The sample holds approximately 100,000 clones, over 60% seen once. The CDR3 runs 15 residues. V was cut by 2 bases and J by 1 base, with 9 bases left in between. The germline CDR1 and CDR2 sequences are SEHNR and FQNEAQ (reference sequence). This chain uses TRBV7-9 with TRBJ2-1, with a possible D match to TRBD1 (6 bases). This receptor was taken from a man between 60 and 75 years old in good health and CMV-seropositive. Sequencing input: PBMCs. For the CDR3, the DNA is TGTGCCAGCAGCTTAAGGGGGTCTTCCTACAATGAGCAGTTCTTC. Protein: CASSLRGSSYNEQFF.